This T cell receptor (beta chain) appears in the sequencing data of a study of blood T cell repertoires in COVID-19 (dated by TCRdb to about 2020). Regarding the study in general: Samples covering the acute and convalescent phases of COVID-19 were provided by collaborators in the United States, Italy and Spain. Samples were obtained from the ongoing ImmuneRACE study (first 160 participants) and from 1,254 subjects provided by 6 global collaborators. Sample metadata almost always included a de-identified subject ID, COVID-19 status, age in years and sex. The repertoires were released in a freely available public database meant as a resource for research on the immune response to SARS-CoV-2. The prospective study material was composed of cDNA or gDNA derived from T cells, B-cell-depleted T cells, or PBMCs. The dataset comprised deeply sampled blood TCRbeta repertoires from subjects exposed to, actively infected with, or recovered from COVID-19. Where HLA class I and class II types were available, the types were taken from metadata supplied by the sample provider, not from assay-based typing.

TCRbeta CDR3 regions were amplified from genomic DNA by means of the immunoSEQ Assay, a bias-controlled multiplex PCR. In the source study's methods: Nucleated cell counts per sample were estimated from amplification of reference gene primers within the assay. To quantify the absolute abundance of each unique TCRbeta CDR3 rearrangement, sequence reads were collapsed and filtered. For each sample, productive Simpson clonality was calculated by taking the square root of Simpson's diversity index across productive rearrangements. TCRdb's version of the immuneACCESS table is confined to in-frame rearrangements and falls short of the full clone set. An unresolved V gene accounts for under half of the shortfall where checked; the remainder is of unknown origin. V, J and clone size derive from that table, while D and trimming were established from the DNA sequence. In all, the sample holds 180,000 or so clones, and 87% of those were seen once. The biggest ten clones account for around 1.2% of the sample.

Of note for this clone: No antigen is known for it. Base qualities are not at hand, and no much larger clone is one base apart.

In the prospective study, participants were roughly 18 to 95 years old, resided in approximately 22 geographic areas of the United States, and were enrolled through a virtual design. In the prospective study, cohorts were assigned on the basis of participant-reported clinical history obtained from a screening survey and a study questionnaire. In the prospective study, whole blood, serum and a nasopharyngeal or oropharyngeal swab were collected from each participant by mobile phlebotomists. Additional blood draws and questionnaires over an approximately two-month period could optionally be provided by prospective study participants. Prospective study blood samples were shipped either frozen or at room temperature before DNA extraction. Its CDR3 holds 15 amino acids, cysteine through phenylalanine. The DNA shown is the 45-base CDR3, in frame from base 1. CDR1 and CDR2, per the germline V gene (reference sequence), are SEHNR and FQNEAQ. V is shortened by 2 bases, J by 4 bases, and the region joining them spans 14 bases.

The investigation overall reported the following: How much clinical and demographic metadata was included differed by source and by participant, and the metadata was provided uncurated.

Sequencing was performed on PBMCs or T cells enriched from blood (not recorded which). The chain was built from TRBV7-9 and TRBJ2-5; the best D guess is TRBD2, with 6 bases matching. The TCR was taken from a human donor with acute COVID-19. The donor label of this sample is uncertain. The nucleotide sequence is given as TGTGCCAGCAGCTTAATGCGGGCCGGGGGAGAGACCCAGTACTTC. This gives the protein CASSLMRAGGETQYF.